These 18 T cell receptor beta chains came from one sample sequenced in a study of T cell responses to AZD1222 COVID-19 vaccine. Data came from immunoSEQ multiplex PCR; TCRdb stores just in-frame clones and leaves some out. This sample has around 140,000 clones, with 88% found just once. This sample comprised peripheral blood, obtained 28 days after the second dose of the MenACWY control vaccine. The receptors here all came from an adult who received the MenACWY meningococcal vaccine as a control.

The chain joins TRBV29-1 to TRBJ1-1; TRBD1 might be the D (5 bases). This CDR3 comprises 11 residues. Germline lookup yields CDR1 SQVTM and CDR2 ANQGSEA. The DNA of the CDR3 is TGCACCTATCGGGGGTCCACTGAAGCTTTCTTT. Its translation is CTYRGSTEAFF.

The chain is built from TRBV7-9 and TRBJ2-7, with D perhaps TRBD1 (6 bases). With 3 bases removed from V and 5 bases from J, the gap between germline ends came to 14 bases. The germline gives CDR1 SEHNR, CDR2 FQNEAQ (reference sequence). The CDR3 is 14 amino acids. The DNA for the CDR3 is TGTGCCAGCAGCTTCCCCCAGGGGTCCCACGAGCAGTACTTC. This gives the protein CASSFPQGSHEQYF. Full variable domain (outside the CDR3, taken from reference TRBV7-9 and TRBJ2-7): DTGVSQNPRHKITKRGQNVTFRCDPISEHNRLYWYRQTLGQGPEFLTYFQNEAQLEKSRLLSDRFSAERPKGSFSTLEIQRTEQGDSAMYLCASSFPQGSHEQYFGPGTRLTVT.

CDR3 DNA: TGTGCCAGCAGTGATGGGGGGGGAAGTGGGGACTATGGCTACACCTTC. Translating it yields CASSDGGGSGDYGYTF. The chain carries TRBV6-1 and TRBJ1-2; D may be TRBD1 (5 bases). This CDR3 has 16 amino acids. Trimming pared 3 bases from V and 3 bases from J, leaving 17 bases between. Germline assignment: CDR1 MNHNS and CDR2 SASEGT.

The rearrangement joins TRBV5-1 to TRBJ1-4, with 8 bases lining up with TRBD1. From germline, CDR1 is SGHRS and CDR2 YFSETQ. The ends lost 4 bases at V and 7 bases at J; junction bases unmatched: 9. This CDR3 region has 15 residues. In DNA, the CDR3 is TGCGCCAGCAGCCCGGACAGGGCGAGAAGTGAAAAACTGTTTTTT. Translation gives CASSPDRARSEKLFF.

The gene calls are TRBV2 and TRBJ2-3, with D maybe TRBD2 (5 bases). Germline V gives CDR1 SNHLY, CDR2 FYNNEI. V was clipped by 8 bases and J by 5 bases, with 11 bases between them. There are 12 residues in the CDR3. CDR3 nucleotide sequence: TGTGCCAGCGGGCCGAGCGGAGATACGCAGTATTTT. Protein product: CASGPSGDTQYF. Supplemented by reference TRBV2 and TRBJ2-3, the full variable domain reads EPEVTQTPSHQVTQMGQEVILRCVPISNHLYFYWYRQILGQKVEFLVSFYNNEISEKSEIFDDQFSVERPDGSNFTLKIRSTKLEDSAMYFCASGPSGDTQYFGPGTRLTVL.

The chain links TRBV18 to TRBJ1-1; D is perhaps TRBD1 (5 bases). Per germline, CDR1 KGHSH and CDR2 LQKENI. The CDR3 length is 17 residues. Deletions cut 3 bases from V and 5 bases from J, with 22 bases between. DNA for the CDR3: TGTGCCAGCTCACCCCGGGACTCCAATGTGGAGGGGACTGAAGCTTTCTTT. This codes for CASSPRDSNVEGTEAFF. The entire variable domain, with the rest obtained from reference TRBV18 and TRBJ1-1, is as follows: NAGVMQNPRHLVRRRGQEARLRCSPMKGHSHVYWYRQLPEEGLKFMVYLQKENIIDESGMPKERFSAEFPKEGPSILRIQQVVRGDSAAYFCASSPRDSNVEGTEAFFGQGTRLTVV.

This chain links TRBV28 with TRBJ1-2; TRBD1 agrees at 9 bases. There are 14 residues in the CDR3. CDR1 and CDR2 from the germline V gene are MDHEN and SYDVKM. Losses at the gene ends were 9 bases for V and 2 bases for J; bases not matched to a gene: 7. The CDR3 sequence is CASRKTGGNYGYTF. CDR3 DNA sequence: TGTGCCAGTCGGAAGACAGGGGGGAACTATGGCTACACCTTC.

The V and J genes are TRBV7-2 and TRBJ2-1; maybe TRBD2 (6 bases). The CDR3 runs 13 residues. V shed 5 bases and J shed 8 bases, with 13 bases lying between them. The germline CDR1 and CDR2 sequences are SGHTA and FQGNSA. CDR3 coding DNA: TGTGCCAGCAGCCCAAATCGCGGGGATGAGCAGTTCTTC. Protein: CASSPNRGDEQFF.

The chain couples TRBV4-2 to TRBJ1-3, with no clear D. V lost 3 bases and J lost 4, with 7 bases in between. Germline CDR1 reads LGHNA; CDR2 reads YNFKEQ. The CDR3 spans 13 residues. DNA for the CDR3: TGTGCCAGCAGCCACGAGGAGGGAAACACCATATATTTT. It is translated as CASSHEEGNTIYF.

J is TRBJ2-5 and V is TRBV29-1; possibly TRBD2 for D (5 bases). CDR1 is SQVTM, CDR2 ANQGSEA, per germline. The length of the CDR3 is 12 residues. V dropped 5 bases and J dropped 7 bases, with 14 bases sitting between them. The CDR3 is CSVRGPEGTQYF. The CDR3 nucleotides are TGCAGCGTTCGTGGACCCGAGGGGACCCAGTACTTC.

V usage is TRBV5-1 and J usage is TRBJ1-6; no clear D. V shed 0 bases and J shed 10 bases, with 14 bases lying between them. The CDR3 is made up of 15 amino acids. From germline, CDR1 is SGHRS and CDR2 YFSETQ. The CDR3 loop is CASSLAAARLSPLHF. CDR3 DNA sequence: TGCGCCAGCAGCTTGGCGGCAGCCAGGCTCTCACCCCTCCACTTT.

V is TRBV19 and J is TRBJ1-5, with D hard to call. The CDR3 spans 14 residues. V was clipped by 3 bases and J by 4 bases, with 10 bases between them. Germline loops: CDR1 LNHDA, CDR2 SQIVND (reference sequence). The CDR3 is CASSIRRANQPQHF. CDR3 DNA: TGTGCCAGTAGTATTCGACGTGCGAATCAGCCCCAGCATTTT.

The chain couples TRBV7-2 to TRBJ1-1; unclear D gene. This CDR3 contains 13 residues. Germline values: CDR1 SGHTA, CDR2 FQGNSA. V was clipped by 4 bases and J by 1 base, with 7 bases between them. The CDR3 here is CASSSERNTEAFF. The CDR3 DNA reads TGTGCCAGCAGCTCCGAACGGAACACTGAAGCTTTCTTT.

The chain couples TRBV7-2 to TRBJ1-3, with TRBD1 as a possible D gene (5 bases). There are 16 residues in the CDR3. Trimming pared 5 bases from V and 0 bases from J, leaving 14 bases between. Per the germline V gene, CDR1 is SGHTA and CDR2 is FQGNSA. The CDR3 is CASSPSGGVSGNTIYF. CDR3 DNA: TGTGCCAGCAGCCCCTCTGGGGGTGTCTCTGGAAACACCATATATTTT.

The rearrangement joins TRBV19 to TRBJ2-4; tentative D call: TRBD1 (6 bases). Trimming took 5 bases from V and 0 from J, leaving 11 bases between them. The germline V gene has CDR1 LNHDA and CDR2 SQIVND (reference sequence). The CDR3 length is 15 residues. CDR3 DNA sequence: TGTGCCAGTAGTCAGACAGGACTAGCCAAAAACATTCAGTACTTC. It codes for CASSQTGLAKNIQYF.

The chain uses TRBV28 and TRBJ1-5; 8 bases are shared with TRBD1. The CDR3 is made up of 15 amino acids. CDR1 and CDR2 (germline): MDHEN, SYDVKM. V shed 6 bases, J shed 4 bases, and the junction held 8 bases outside the gene matches. The CDR3 protein is CASSLARGLNQPQHF. The CDR3 nucleotides read TGTGCCAGCAGCCTAGCCAGGGGGCTTAATCAGCCCCAGCATTTT.

The chain carries TRBV28 and TRBJ2-5; D possibly corresponds to TRBD1 (6 bases). Germline V gene sequence: CDR1 MDHEN, CDR2 SYDVKM. Trimming took off 6 bases at V and 3 bases at J, with 8 bases between the two ends. This CDR3 spans 12 amino acids. The CDR3: CASRQGKETQYF. In DNA, the CDR3 is TGTGCCAGCAGACAGGGAAAAGAGACCCAGTACTTC.

This clone is a singleton in its sample. The rearrangement links TRBV30 to TRBJ1-2, with D unclear. This CDR3 comprises 12 residues. The germline gives CDR1 GTSNPN, CDR2 SVGIG (reference sequence). Trimming left V 2 bases short and J 2 bases short, with 6 bases between. CDR3 in DNA: TGTGCCTGGAGTCCCGGGAACTATGGCTACACCTTC. Translation gives CAWSPGNYGYTF.